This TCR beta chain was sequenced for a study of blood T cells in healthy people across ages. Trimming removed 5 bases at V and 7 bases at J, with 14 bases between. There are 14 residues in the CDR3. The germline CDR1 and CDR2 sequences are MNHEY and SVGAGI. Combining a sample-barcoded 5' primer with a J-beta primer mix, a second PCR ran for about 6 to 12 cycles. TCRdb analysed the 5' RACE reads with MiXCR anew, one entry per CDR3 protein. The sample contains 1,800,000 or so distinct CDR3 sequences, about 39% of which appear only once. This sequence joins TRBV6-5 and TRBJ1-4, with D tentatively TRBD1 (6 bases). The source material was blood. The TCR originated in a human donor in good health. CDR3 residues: CASSPRGQGEKLFF. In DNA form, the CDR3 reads TGTGCCAGCAGTCCCCGGGGGCAGGGTGAAAAACTGTTTTTT.